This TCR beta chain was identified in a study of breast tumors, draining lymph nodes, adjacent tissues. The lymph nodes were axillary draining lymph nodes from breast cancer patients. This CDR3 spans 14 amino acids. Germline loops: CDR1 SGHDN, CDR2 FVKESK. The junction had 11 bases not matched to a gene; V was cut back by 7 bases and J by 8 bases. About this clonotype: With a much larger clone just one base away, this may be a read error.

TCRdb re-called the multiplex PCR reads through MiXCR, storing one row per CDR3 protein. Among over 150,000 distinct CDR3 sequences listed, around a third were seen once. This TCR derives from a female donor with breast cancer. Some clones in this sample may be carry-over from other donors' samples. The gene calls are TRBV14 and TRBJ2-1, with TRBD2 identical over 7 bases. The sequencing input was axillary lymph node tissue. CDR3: CASTSSGEVDEQFF. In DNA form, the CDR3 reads TGTGCCAGCACCTCGAGCGGGGAGGTCGATGAGCAGTTCTTC.